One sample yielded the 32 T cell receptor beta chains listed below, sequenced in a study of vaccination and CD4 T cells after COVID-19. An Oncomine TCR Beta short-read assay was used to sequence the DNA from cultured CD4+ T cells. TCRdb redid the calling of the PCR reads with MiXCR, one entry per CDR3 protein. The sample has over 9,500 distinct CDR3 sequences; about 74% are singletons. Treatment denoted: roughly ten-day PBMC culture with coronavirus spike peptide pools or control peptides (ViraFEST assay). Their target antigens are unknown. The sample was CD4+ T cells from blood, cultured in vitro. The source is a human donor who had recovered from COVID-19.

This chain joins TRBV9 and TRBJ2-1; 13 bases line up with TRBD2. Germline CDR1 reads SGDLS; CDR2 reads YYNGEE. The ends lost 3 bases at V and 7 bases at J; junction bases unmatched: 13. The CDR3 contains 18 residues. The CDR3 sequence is CASSGTSGSPLLRNEQFF. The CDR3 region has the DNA TGTGCCAGCAGCGGGACTAGCGGGAGCCCCCTACTACGGAATGAGCAGTTCTTC.

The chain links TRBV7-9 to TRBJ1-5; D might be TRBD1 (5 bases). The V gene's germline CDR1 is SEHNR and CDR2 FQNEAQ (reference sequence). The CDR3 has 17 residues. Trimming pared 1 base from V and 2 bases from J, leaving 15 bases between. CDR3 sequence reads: CASSLDLGRMGNQPQHF. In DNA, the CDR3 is TGTGCCAGCAGCTTAGATTTGGGGCGCATGGGCAATCAGCCCCAGCATTTT.

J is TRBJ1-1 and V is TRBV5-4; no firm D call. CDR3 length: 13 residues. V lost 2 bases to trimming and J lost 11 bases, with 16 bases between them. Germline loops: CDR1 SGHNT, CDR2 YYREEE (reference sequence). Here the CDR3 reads CASSLRAQVGAFF. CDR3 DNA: TGTGCCAGCAGCTTAAGGGCCCAAGTGGGCGCTTTCTTT.

The chain's CDR3 is CASSAQGHTIYF. CDR3 sequence (DNA): TGTGCCAGTAGTGCACAGGGTCACACCATATATTTT. V is TRBV19 and J is TRBJ1-3; a weak D match, TRBD1 (6 bases). The V gene's germline CDR1 is LNHDA and CDR2 SQIVND (reference sequence). Between the trimmed V and J ends, which lost 5 bases and 8 bases, there was a span of 10 bases. There are 12 residues in the CDR3. The whole variable domain, remainder taken from reference TRBV19 and TRBJ1-3, is DGGITQSPKYLFRKEGQNVTLSCEQNLNHDAMYWYRQDPGQGLRLIYYSQIVNDFQKGDIAEGYSVSREKKESFPLTVTSAQKNPTAFYLCASSAQGHTIYFGEGSWLTVV.

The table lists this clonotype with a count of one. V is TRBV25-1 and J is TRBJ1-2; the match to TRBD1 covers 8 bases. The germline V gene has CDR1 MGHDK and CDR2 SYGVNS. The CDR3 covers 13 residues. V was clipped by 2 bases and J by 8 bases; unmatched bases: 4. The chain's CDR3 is CASSEPRGQGYTF. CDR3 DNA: TGTGCCAGCAGTGAACCCAGGGGGCAAGGCTACACCTTC.

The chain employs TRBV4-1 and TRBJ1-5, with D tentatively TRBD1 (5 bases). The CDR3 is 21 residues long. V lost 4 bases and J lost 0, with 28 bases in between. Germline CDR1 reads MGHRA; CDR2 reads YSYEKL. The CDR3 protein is CASSPSFGGATTPYSNQPQHF. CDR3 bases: TGCGCCAGCAGCCCCAGCTTTGGCGGGGCGACAACGCCTTATAGCAATCAGCCCCAGCATTTT.

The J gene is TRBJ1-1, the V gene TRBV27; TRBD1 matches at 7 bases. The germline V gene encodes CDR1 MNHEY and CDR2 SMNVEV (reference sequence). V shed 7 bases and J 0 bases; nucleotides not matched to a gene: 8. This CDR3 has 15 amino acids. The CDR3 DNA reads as TGTGCCAGCAACCCCAGGGGGAGATTGAACACTGAAGCTTTCTTT. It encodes CASNPRGRLNTEAFF.

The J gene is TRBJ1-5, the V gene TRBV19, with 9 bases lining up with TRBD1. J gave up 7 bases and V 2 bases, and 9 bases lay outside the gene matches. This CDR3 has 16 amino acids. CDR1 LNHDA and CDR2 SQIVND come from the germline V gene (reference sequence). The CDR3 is CASSIKGRTGDQPQHF. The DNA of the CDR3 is TGTGCCAGTAGTATAAAGGGCCGGACAGGGGACCAGCCCCAGCATTTT. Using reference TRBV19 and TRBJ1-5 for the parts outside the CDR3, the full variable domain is DGGITQSPKYLFRKEGQNVTLSCEQNLNHDAMYWYRQDPGQGLRLIYYSQIVNDFQKGDIAEGYSVSREKKESFPLTVTSAQKNPTAFYLCASSIKGRTGDQPQHFGDGTRLSIL.

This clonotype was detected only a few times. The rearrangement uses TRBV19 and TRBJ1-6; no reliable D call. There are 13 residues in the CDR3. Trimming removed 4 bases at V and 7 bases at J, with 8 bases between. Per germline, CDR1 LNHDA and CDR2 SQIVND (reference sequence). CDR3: CASSRTLNSPLHF. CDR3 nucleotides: TGTGCCAGTAGTAGGACCCTGAATTCACCCCTCCACTTT.

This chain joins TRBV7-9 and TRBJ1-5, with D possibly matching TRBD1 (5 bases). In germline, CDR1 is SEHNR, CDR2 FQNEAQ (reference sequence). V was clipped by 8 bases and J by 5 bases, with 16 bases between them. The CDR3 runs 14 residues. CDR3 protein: CASAEPGGDQPQHF. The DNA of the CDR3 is TGTGCCAGCGCCGAACCGGGGGGTGATCAGCCCCAGCATTTT.

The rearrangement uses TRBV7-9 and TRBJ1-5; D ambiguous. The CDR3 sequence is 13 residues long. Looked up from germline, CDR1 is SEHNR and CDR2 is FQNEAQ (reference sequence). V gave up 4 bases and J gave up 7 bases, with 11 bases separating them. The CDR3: CASSSDRGQPQHF. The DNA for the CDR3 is TGTGCCAGCAGCTCCGACCGGGGACAGCCCCAGCATTTT. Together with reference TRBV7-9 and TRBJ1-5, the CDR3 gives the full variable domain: DTGVSQNPRHKITKRGQNVTFRCDPISEHNRLYWYRQTLGQGPEFLTYFQNEAQLEKSRLLSDRFSAERPKGSFSTLEIQRTEQGDSAMYLCASSSDRGQPQHFGDGTRLSIL.

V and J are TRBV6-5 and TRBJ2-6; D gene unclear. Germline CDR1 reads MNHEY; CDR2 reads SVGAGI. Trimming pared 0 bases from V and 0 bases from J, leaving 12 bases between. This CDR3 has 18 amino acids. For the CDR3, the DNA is TGTGCCAGCAGTTACTCCCCAAGGGCAGCCTCTGGGGCCAACGTCCTGACTTTC. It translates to CASSYSPRAASGANVLTF.

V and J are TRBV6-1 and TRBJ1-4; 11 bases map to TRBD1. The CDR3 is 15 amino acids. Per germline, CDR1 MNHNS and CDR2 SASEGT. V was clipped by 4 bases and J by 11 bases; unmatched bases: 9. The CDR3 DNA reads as TGTGCCAGCAGTGGGAGGGGACAGGGGGAATACAAACTGTTTTTT. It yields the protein CASSGRGQGEYKLFF.

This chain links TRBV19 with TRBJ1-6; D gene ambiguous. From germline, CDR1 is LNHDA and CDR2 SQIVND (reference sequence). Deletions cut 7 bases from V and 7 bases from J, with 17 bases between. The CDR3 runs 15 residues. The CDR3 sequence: CASTLSGSRNSPLHF. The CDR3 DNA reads TGTGCCAGTACCCTGTCGGGGTCTCGGAATTCACCCCTCCACTTT.

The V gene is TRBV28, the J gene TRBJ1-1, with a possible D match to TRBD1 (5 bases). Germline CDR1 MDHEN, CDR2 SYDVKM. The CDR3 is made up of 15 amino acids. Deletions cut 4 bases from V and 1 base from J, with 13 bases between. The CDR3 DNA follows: TGTGCCAGCAGTTCCCCCCGGGGGGGGAACACTGAAGCTTTCTTT. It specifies CASSSPRGGNTEAFF.

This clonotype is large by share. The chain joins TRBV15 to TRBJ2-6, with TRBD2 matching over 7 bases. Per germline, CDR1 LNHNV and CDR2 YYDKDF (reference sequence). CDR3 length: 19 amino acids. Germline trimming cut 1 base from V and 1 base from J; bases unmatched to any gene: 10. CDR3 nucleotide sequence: TGTGCCACCAGCAGAGGTCGGGCGGGAGTGGGGTCTGGGGCCAACGTCCTGACTTTC. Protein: CATSRGRAGVGSGANVLTF.

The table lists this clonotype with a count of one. CDR3 DNA: TGTGCCAGCAGTTTGGGGGGGAACACCGGGGAGCTGTTTTTT. This translates into CASSLGGNTGELFF. The chain couples TRBV12-3 or TRBV12-4 to TRBJ2-2; possibly TRBD2 for D (6 bases). With 3 bases removed from V and 1 base from J, the gap between germline ends came to 6 bases. CDR3 size: 14 residues.

Here the CDR3 DNA reads TGTGCCAGCAGTCCTCAGGGGGGAGGCAATCAGCCCCAGCATTTT. Amino acids: CASSPQGGGNQPQHF. The chain employs TRBV6-1 and TRBJ1-5; 7 bases map to TRBD1. Germline CDR1 is MNHNS and CDR2 is SASEGT. CDR3 length equals 15 residues. V lost 5 bases to trimming and J lost 2 bases; unmatched junction nucleotides: 6.

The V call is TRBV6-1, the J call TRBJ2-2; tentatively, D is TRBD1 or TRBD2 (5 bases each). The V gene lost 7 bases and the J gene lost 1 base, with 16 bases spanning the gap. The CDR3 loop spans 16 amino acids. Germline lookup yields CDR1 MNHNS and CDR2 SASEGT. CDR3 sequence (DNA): TGTGCCAGCACCGCCGGGACCCATAAGAACACCGGGGAGCTGTTTTTT. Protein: CASTAGTHKNTGELFF.

The CDR3, as DNA: TGTGCCAGTAGTATAAGAATCGATAGCAATCAGCCCCAGCATTTT. Protein product: CASSIRIDSNQPQHF. This sequence joins TRBV19 and TRBJ1-5; D is unresolved. This CDR3 is 15 amino acids long. From germline, CDR1 is LNHDA and CDR2 SQIVND (reference sequence). Trimming cost V 2 bases and J 0 bases, with 8 bases left between them.

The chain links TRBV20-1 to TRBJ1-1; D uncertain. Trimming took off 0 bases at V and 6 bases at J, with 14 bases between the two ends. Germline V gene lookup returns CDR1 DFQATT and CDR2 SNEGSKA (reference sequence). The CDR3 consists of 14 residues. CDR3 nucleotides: TGCAGTGCTAGAGATCGGTTAGGGTCCCCTGAAGCTTTCTTT. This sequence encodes CSARDRLGSPEAFF.

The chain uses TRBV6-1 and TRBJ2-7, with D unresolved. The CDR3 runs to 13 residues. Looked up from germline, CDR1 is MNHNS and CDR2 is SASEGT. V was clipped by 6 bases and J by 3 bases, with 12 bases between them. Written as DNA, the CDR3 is TGTGCCAGCAGAGCCCCGGACGGCTACGAGCAGTACTTC. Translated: CASRAPDGYEQYF.

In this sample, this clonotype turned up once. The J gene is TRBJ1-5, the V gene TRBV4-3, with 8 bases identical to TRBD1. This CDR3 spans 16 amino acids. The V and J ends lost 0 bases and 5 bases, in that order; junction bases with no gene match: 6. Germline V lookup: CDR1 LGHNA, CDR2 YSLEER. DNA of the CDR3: TGCGCCAGCAGCCAAGATGGGCAGGGGGCCGATCAGCCCCAGCATTTT. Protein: CASSQDGQGADQPQHF.

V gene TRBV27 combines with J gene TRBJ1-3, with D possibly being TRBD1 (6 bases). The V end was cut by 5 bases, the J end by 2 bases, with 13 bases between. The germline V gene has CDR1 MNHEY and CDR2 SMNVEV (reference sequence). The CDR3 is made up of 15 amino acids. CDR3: CASSRTGSPGNTIYF. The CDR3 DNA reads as TGTGCCAGCAGTCGCACAGGGTCGCCTGGAAACACCATATATTTT.

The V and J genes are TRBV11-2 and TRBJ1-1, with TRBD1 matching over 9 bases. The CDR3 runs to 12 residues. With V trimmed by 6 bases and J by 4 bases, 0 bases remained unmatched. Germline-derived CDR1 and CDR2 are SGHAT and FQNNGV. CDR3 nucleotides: TGTGCCAGCAGGACAGGGGGCACTGAAGCTTTCTTT. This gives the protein CASRTGGTEAFF.

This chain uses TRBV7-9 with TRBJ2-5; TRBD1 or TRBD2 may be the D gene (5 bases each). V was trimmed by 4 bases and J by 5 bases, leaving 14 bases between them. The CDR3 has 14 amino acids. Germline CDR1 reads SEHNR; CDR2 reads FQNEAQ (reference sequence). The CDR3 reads CASSSLGGGETQYF. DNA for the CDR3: TGTGCCAGCAGCTCCCTTGGGGGTGGGGAGACCCAGTACTTC.

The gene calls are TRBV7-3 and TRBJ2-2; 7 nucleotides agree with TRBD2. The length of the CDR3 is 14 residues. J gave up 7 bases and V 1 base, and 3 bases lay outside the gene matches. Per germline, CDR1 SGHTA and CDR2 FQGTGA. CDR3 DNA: TGTGCCAGCAGCTTAATAGGGGAGGGCGGGGAGCTGTTTTTT. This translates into CASSLIGEGGELFF.

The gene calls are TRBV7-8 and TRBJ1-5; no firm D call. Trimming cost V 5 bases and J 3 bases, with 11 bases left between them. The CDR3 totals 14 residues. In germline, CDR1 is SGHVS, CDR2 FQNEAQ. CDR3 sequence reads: CASSRLGYNQPQHF. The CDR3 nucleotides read TGTGCCAGCAGCCGACTGGGATACAATCAGCCCCAGCATTTT.

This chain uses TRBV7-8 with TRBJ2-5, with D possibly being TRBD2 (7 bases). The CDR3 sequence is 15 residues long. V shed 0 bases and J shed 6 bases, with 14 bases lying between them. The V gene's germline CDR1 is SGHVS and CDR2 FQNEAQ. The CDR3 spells CASSLAGGRGKTQYF. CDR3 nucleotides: TGTGCCAGCAGCTTAGCGGGGGGGCGAGGAAAGACCCAGTACTTC.

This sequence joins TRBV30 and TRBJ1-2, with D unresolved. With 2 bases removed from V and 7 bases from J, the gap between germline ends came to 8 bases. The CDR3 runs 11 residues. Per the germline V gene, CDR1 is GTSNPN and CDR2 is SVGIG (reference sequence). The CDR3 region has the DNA TGTGCCTGGAGTCGGGGTCTTGGCTACACCTTC. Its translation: CAWSRGLGYTF. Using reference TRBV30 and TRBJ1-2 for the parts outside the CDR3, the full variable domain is SQTIHQWPATLVQPVGSPLSLECTVEGTSNPNLYWYRQAAGRGLQLLFYSVGIGQISSEVPQNLSASRPQDRQFILSSKKLLLSDSGFYLCAWSRGLGYTFGSGTRLTVV.

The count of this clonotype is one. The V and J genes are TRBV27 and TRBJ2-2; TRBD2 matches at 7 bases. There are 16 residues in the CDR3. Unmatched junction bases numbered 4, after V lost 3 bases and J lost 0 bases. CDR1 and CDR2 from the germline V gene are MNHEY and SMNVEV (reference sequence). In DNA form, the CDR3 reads TGTGCCAGCAGTTTGATCGGGGGGTCGAACACCGGGGAGCTGTTTTTT. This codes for CASSLIGGSNTGELFF.

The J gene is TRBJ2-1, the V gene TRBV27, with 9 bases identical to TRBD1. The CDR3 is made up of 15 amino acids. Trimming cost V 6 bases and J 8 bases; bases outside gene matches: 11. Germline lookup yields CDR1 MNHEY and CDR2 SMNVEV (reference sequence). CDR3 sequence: CASSRETGTGYEQFF. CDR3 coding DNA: TGTGCCAGCAGCCGAGAAACCGGGACAGGGTATGAGCAGTTCTTC.